The TCR beta chain under discussion was sequenced for a study of cytomegalovirus exposure and HLA in healthy donors. Amplification used 60 Vbeta primers and 13 Jbeta primers. Sequencing was performed with immunoSEQ multiplex PCR; in TCRdb, only in-frame clones are kept and a portion is missing. In the table there are approximately 140,000 clones, 73% of which are singletons. Points from the study as a whole: Later analysis demonstrated an association between a missense DCLRE1C variant and TCR beta V- and J-gene trimming. Most TCR beta V segments were productive about 90% or about 30% of the time in an earlier analysis.

As concerns this clone: Its antigen is unknown. This specimen includes other DNA sequences encoding the same CDR3.

Sequencing input: PBMCs. The receptor was isolated from a woman aged 40 to 50 in good health and CMV-seronegative.

The CDR3 nucleotides are TGCGCCAGCAGCTTGGACGGCGGGGCCTACAATGAGCAGTTCTTC. It translates to CASSLDGGAYNEQFF. The gene calls are TRBV5-1 and TRBJ2-1; tentatively, D is TRBD2 (6 bases). In germline, CDR1 is SGHRS, CDR2 YFSETQ. The CDR3 contains 15 residues. V lost 0 bases and J 2 bases, leaving 9 bases between the germline ends.